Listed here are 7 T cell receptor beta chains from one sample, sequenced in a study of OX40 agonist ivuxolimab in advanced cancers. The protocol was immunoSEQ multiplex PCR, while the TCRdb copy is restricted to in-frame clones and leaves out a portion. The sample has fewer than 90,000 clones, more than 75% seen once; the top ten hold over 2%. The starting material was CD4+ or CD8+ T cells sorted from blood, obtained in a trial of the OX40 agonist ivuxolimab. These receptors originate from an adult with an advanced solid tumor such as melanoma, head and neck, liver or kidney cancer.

The CDR3 nucleotides are TGTGCCAGCAGCTTCAGGGGTCGAAAGGGAAACATTCAGTACTTC. Translating it yields CASSFRGRKGNIQYF. V and J are TRBV7-2 and TRBJ2-4, with D perhaps matching TRBD1 (6 bases). Germline loops: CDR1 SGHTA, CDR2 FQGNSA. V dropped 3 bases and J dropped 6 bases, with 15 bases sitting between them. This CDR3 contains 15 residues.

The CDR3 loop reads CASSQADGPHYGYTF. Here the CDR3 DNA reads TGTGCCAGTAGCCAAGCCGACGGTCCGCATTATGGCTACACCTTC. The chain joins TRBV19 to TRBJ1-2; D ambiguous. The CDR3 is 15 amino acids. Germline V gene lookup returns CDR1 LNHDA and CDR2 SQIVND (reference sequence). V was trimmed by 6 bases and J by 5 bases, leaving 19 bases between them.

The CDR3: CASSTSGGAGETQYF. The CDR3 bases are TGCGCCAGCAGTACTTCCGGGGGGGCCGGAGAGACCCAGTACTTC. The chain recombines TRBV5-1 with TRBJ2-5; 8 bases line up with TRBD2. The CDR3 is 15 amino acids. Trimming at V came to 5 bases and at J to 4 bases, leaving 10 bases not matched to a gene. The germline V gene encodes CDR1 SGHRS and CDR2 YFSETQ.

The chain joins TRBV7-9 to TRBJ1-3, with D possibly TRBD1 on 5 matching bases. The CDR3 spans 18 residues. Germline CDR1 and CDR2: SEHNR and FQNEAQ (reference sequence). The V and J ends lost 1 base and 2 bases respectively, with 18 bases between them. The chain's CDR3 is CASSLVVRGTVTGNTIYF. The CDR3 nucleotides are TGTGCCAGCAGCTTAGTAGTACGGGGGACCGTGACTGGAAACACCATATATTTT.

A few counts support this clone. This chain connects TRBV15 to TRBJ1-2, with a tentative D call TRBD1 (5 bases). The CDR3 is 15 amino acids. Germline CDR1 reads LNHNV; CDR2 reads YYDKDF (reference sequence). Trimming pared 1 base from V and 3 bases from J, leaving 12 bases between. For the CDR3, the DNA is TGTGCCACCAGCAGAGTATCTCAAGGGGACTATGGCTACACCTTC. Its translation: CATSRVSQGDYGYTF.

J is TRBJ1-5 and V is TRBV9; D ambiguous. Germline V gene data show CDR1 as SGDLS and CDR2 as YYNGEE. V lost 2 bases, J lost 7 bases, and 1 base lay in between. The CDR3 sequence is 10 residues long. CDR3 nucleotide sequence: TGTGCCAGCAGCGTCCAGCCCCAGCATTTT. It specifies CASSVQPQHF.

The DNA for the CDR3 is TGTGCCACCAGCCGCGGGACAGGGGGCGGGAAAGGCAATCAGCCCCAGCATTTT. Translated: CATSRGTGGGKGNQPQHF. This chain connects TRBV15 to TRBJ1-5, with 12 bases that match TRBD1. V was pared by 5 bases and J by 2 bases, with 10 bases of the junction left unmatched. Per the germline V gene, CDR1 is LNHNV and CDR2 is YYDKDF (reference sequence). CDR3 length equals 18 residues.